A single sample gave rise to the 26 T cell receptor beta chains below, sequenced in a study of blood T cells in healthy people across ages. Combining a sample-barcoded 5' primer with a J-beta primer mix, a second PCR ran for roughly 7 to 12 cycles. TCRdb reprocessed the 5' RACE reads via MiXCR and lists one record per CDR3 protein. The data hold hundreds of thousands of distinct CDR3 sequences, with roughly 60% observed a single time. Source material: blood. The receptor source for this set is a man under 40 in good health.

The chain has TRBV7-2 and TRBJ2-1, with D perhaps assigned TRBD1 or TRBD2 (5 bases each). V lost 1 base and J 11 bases, leaving 9 bases between the germline ends. Germline assignment: CDR1 SGHTA and CDR2 FQGNSA. The CDR3 sequence is 12 residues long. In nucleotides, the CDR3 is TGTGCCAGCAGCTTAGTTGGGACCCAGCAGTTCTTC. Protein product: CASSLVGTQQFF.

This clonotype appeared a few times. The V gene is TRBV10-3, the J gene TRBJ2-3; TRBD1 aligns across 7 bases. V shed 6 bases and J 1 base; nucleotides not matched to a gene: 4. The germline CDR1 and CDR2 sequences are ENHRY and SYGVKD. The CDR3 contains 14 residues. The CDR3, as DNA: TGTGCCATCAGGAAAACAGGGGGCACAGATACGCAGTATTTT. Translated: CAIRKTGGTDTQYF.

The rearrangement uses TRBV2 and TRBJ2-7, with 10 bases that match TRBD2. Germline V gene lookup returns CDR1 SNHLY and CDR2 FYNNEI. Trimming took 6 bases from V and 7 from J; bases not matched to a gene: 12. This CDR3 is 15 amino acids long. CDR3 in amino acids: CASSELAGYNIEQYF. The CDR3, as DNA: TGTGCCAGCAGCGAACTAGCGGGGTACAACATTGAGCAGTACTTC.

This rearrangement joins TRBV12-3 or TRBV12-4 to TRBJ2-1; D uncertain. Trimming took 5 bases from V and 10 from J, leaving 12 bases between them. This CDR3 contains 12 residues. The DNA for the CDR3 is TGTGCCAGCAGTCCCCCCATTAACGAGCAGTTCTTC. Its translation: CASSPPINEQFF.

This clonotype appeared a single time. The chain is built from TRBV10-3 and TRBJ2-3; tentative D call: TRBD1 (6 bases). Germline-derived CDR1 and CDR2 are ENHRY and SYGVKD. V lost 6 bases and J lost 0, with 13 bases in between. CDR3 length: 15 residues. The CDR3 DNA sequence: TGTGCCATCAGCACACCGGGACACAGCACAGATACGCAGTATTTT. Its protein is CAISTPGHSTDTQYF.

Worth noting for this clonotype: One end of the junction is discordant with germline, which a read error may explain. This sequence joins TRBV29-1 and TRBJ2-3; D may be TRBD2 (6 bases). Germline V gene sequence: CDR1 SQVTM, CDR2 ANQGSEA. This CDR3 comprises 13 residues. The CDR3 reads CSVGQGGTNTQYF. The DNA of the CDR3 is TGCAGCGTTGGCCAGGGAGGCACAAATACGCAGTATTTT.

This clonotype was observed a handful of times. V and J are TRBV5-5 and TRBJ2-5; 7 bases fit TRBD1. The CDR3 totals 16 residues. Germline lookup yields CDR1 SGHKS and CDR2 YYEKEE (reference sequence). Trimming at V came to 0 bases and at J to 7 bases, leaving 12 bases not matched to a gene. CDR3 loop: CASSLDGQARLGTQYF. The CDR3 nucleotides are TGTGCCAGCAGCTTGGACGGACAGGCTAGATTAGGGACCCAGTACTTC.

The sample holds a few counts of this clonotype. The chain recombines TRBV12-3 or TRBV12-4 with TRBJ2-5; D is possibly TRBD2 (8 bases). The CDR3 runs to 13 residues. The germline V and J ends were trimmed by 3 bases and 12 bases, with 17 bases remaining between them. This chain's CDR3 is CASSFGGDRIKYF. The CDR3 DNA follows: TGTGCCAGCAGTTTCGGGGGGGACAGAATCAAGTACTTC.

The V gene is TRBV5-5, the J gene TRBJ2-7; D is unclear. Trimming left V 0 bases short and J 3 bases short, with 16 bases between. This CDR3 has 16 residues. CDR1 is SGHKS, CDR2 YYEKEE, per germline (reference sequence). CDR3 protein: CASSLGVGSGNYEQYF. The CDR3 DNA is TGTGCCAGCAGCTTGGGAGTGGGCTCAGGAAACTACGAGCAGTACTTC.

This clonotype appeared a single time. The chain joins TRBV7-9 to TRBJ2-3, with a tentative D call TRBD2 (5 bases). The CDR3 has 14 residues. V lost 2 bases and J 6 bases, leaving 12 bases between the germline ends. Germline loops: CDR1 SEHNR, CDR2 FQNEAQ (reference sequence). DNA of the CDR3: TGTGCCAGCAGCTTACCAAAACGAGGGGATACGCAGTATTTT. As protein: CASSLPKRGDTQYF.

V is TRBV4-3 and J is TRBJ2-7; TRBD2 aligns across 8 bases. The CDR3 consists of 16 residues. The V gene end was trimmed by 1 base and the J gene end by 3 bases; junction bases not matched to a gene: 8. The germline gives CDR1 LGHNA, CDR2 YSLEER. CDR3 loop: CASSQVASGSRYEQYF. Here the CDR3 DNA reads TGCGCCAGCAGCCAAGTCGCCAGCGGGAGCCGCTACGAGCAGTACTTC.

The count of this clonotype is one. The CDR3: CASRARDRSNTEAFF. The DNA of the CDR3 is TGTGCCAGCAGAGCCCGGGACAGATCGAACACTGAAGCTTTCTTT. The chain has TRBV5-4 and TRBJ1-1; 7 nucleotides align to TRBD1. V shed 5 bases and J 1 base; nucleotides not matched to a gene: 8. The CDR3 length is 15 residues. The germline CDR1 and CDR2 sequences are SGHNT and YYREEE (reference sequence).

This clonotype has only a few counts. As DNA, the CDR3 is TGTGCCAGCAGCTCGACTAGCCATCCCACAGATACGCAGTATTTT. Protein product: CASSSTSHPTDTQYF. The V gene is TRBV7-2, the J gene TRBJ2-3, with 7 bases lining up with TRBD2. This CDR3 has 15 residues. The junction had 6 bases not matched to a gene; V was cut back by 4 bases and J by 2 bases. Per germline, CDR1 SGHTA and CDR2 FQGNSA.

Notes on this clonotype: At one end the junction does not follow the germline gene, possibly because of a read error. The chain has TRBV5-1 and TRBJ1-2; the D gene is possibly TRBD1 (6 bases). Germline V gives CDR1 SGHRS, CDR2 YFSETQ. The CDR3 length is 15 residues. This CDR3 is CASSLSTGSGYDYTF. DNA of the CDR3: TGCGCCAGCAGCTTAAGTACAGGGTCCGGCTATGACTACACCTTC.

The CDR3 DNA is TGTGCCAGCAGCCGTGACCCGGGACTCGAGCAGTACTTC. It translates to CASSRDPGLEQYF. V usage is TRBV27 and J usage is TRBJ2-7, with D possibly being TRBD2 (6 bases). V was shortened by 6 bases and J by 6 bases, with 15 bases between the two germline ends. CDR3 length: 13 amino acids. Germline V gene lookup returns CDR1 MNHEY and CDR2 SMNVEV (reference sequence).

V and J are TRBV4-3 and TRBJ2-1; 7 nucleotides line up with TRBD1. The CDR3 has 18 amino acids. Germline CDR1 and CDR2: LGHNA and YSLEER. V was pared by 0 bases and J by 0 bases, with 8 bases of the junction left unmatched. The CDR3 sequence: CASSQDSADRSSYNEQFF. The CDR3 DNA follows: TGCGCCAGCAGCCAAGATTCCGCGGACAGGAGCTCCTACAATGAGCAGTTCTTC.

The chain links TRBV6-5 to TRBJ2-1; D is ambiguous. With 4 bases removed from V and 2 bases from J, the gap between germline ends came to 6 bases. Germline lookup yields CDR1 MNHEY and CDR2 SVGAGI. The CDR3 spans 13 residues. CDR3 in amino acids: CASSLDAYNEQFF. As DNA, the CDR3 is TGTGCCAGCAGTTTAGATGCCTACAATGAGCAGTTCTTC.

This clonotype occurred a few times. V and J are TRBV21-1 and TRBJ2-7; the table's D call, TRBD2, was not checked against the DNA. The end of the DNA fits TRBJ2-5 better, so the J call may be wrong. TRBV21-1 counts as a pseudogene. The CDR3 is 17 amino acids. The CDR3 DNA follows: TGTGCCAGCATCACGAGGAGACTAGCGGGAGAGCGGAAGACCCAGTACTTC. Translating it yields CASITRRLAGERKTQYF.

V is TRBV10-2 and J is TRBJ1-3; TRBD1 matches at 8 bases. The CDR3 has 15 residues. Per germline, CDR1 WSHSY and CDR2 SAAADI. V gave up 7 bases and J gave up 0 bases; unmatched junction bases: 5. The CDR3 is CASTDRAISGNTIYF. DNA for the CDR3: TGCGCCAGCACGGACAGGGCCATCTCTGGAAACACCATATATTTT.

This clonotype was observed a few times. The genes are TRBV20-1 and TRBJ2-3; D not resolved. Trimming pared 3 bases from V and 0 bases from J, leaving 10 bases between. The CDR3 has 14 amino acids. Germline V CDR1 and CDR2: DFQATT, SNEGSKA (reference sequence). This CDR3 is CSARSETSTDTQYF. The CDR3 bases are TGCAGTGCTAGGTCTGAAACAAGCACAGATACGCAGTATTTT.

J is TRBJ1-2 and V is TRBV20-1; D call uncertain. Trimming removed 7 bases at V and 4 bases at J, with 16 bases between. Germline CDR1 is DFQATT and CDR2 is SNEGSKA (reference sequence). CDR3 length: 13 residues. The DNA of the CDR3 is TGCAGTGTGATCGGGATCACCGGCTATGGCTACACCTTC. Protein sequence: CSVIGITGYGYTF.

This clonotype has only a few counts. The chain recombines TRBV12-5 with TRBJ2-5; the D is unclear. Trimming took 1 base from V and 5 from J, leaving 5 bases between them. The CDR3 spans 12 residues. CDR1 is LGHNT and CDR2 is FRNRAP in the germline V gene. Here the CDR3 reads CASGLEGETQYF. In DNA, the CDR3 is TGTGCTAGTGGTTTGGAAGGGGAGACCCAGTACTTC.

The chain carries TRBV20-1 and TRBJ1-1; D not resolved. Per germline, CDR1 DFQATT and CDR2 SNEGSKA (reference sequence). The germline V and J ends were trimmed by 3 bases and 0 bases, with 11 bases remaining between them. The CDR3 is made up of 14 amino acids. CDR3 protein: CSASRTEMNTEAFF. For the CDR3, the DNA is TGCAGTGCTAGCCGGACGGAAATGAACACTGAAGCTTTCTTT.

The rearrangement links TRBV27 to TRBJ2-7, with D maybe TRBD1 (5 bases). The CDR3 is 17 amino acids. Germline V gene lookup returns CDR1 MNHEY and CDR2 SMNVEV (reference sequence). The V gene lost 5 bases and the J gene lost 7 bases, with 27 bases spanning the gap. CDR3 in DNA: TGTGCCAGCAGTCCAAATCAGGCAGGGAAAGCATATAGGGAGCAGTACTTC. Protein: CASSPNQAGKAYREQYF.

This clonotype occurred a few times. V is TRBV20-1 and J is TRBJ1-2, with D tentatively TRBD1 (6 bases). The CDR3 consists of 12 residues. With 7 bases removed from V and 6 bases from J, the gap between germline ends came to 15 bases. Germline assignment: CDR1 DFQATT and CDR2 SNEGSKA (reference sequence). The DNA of the CDR3 is TGCAGTGTTAGGGGGGGTCAGGATGGCTACACCTTC. Translation gives CSVRGGQDGYTF.

The chain combines TRBV5-1 with TRBJ2-6; TRBD1 matches 10 bases. Trimming cost V 4 bases and J 1 base; bases outside gene matches: 8. This CDR3 is built from 18 residues. CDR1 and CDR2 from the germline V gene are SGHRS and YFSETQ. CDR3 nucleotide sequence: TGCGCCAGCAGCCCCTCGGGACAGGGGTCTTCTGGGGCCAACGTCCTGACTTTC. Translated, it gives CASSPSGQGSSGANVLTF. Full variable domain (outside the CDR3, taken from reference TRBV5-1 and TRBJ2-6): KAGVTQTPRYLIKTRGQQVTLSCSPISGHRSVSWYQQTPGQGLQFLFEYFSETQRNKGNFPGRFSGRQFSNSRSEMNVSTLELGDSALYLCASSPSGQGSSGANVLTFGAGSRLTVL.